One and the same sample provided the 31 T cell receptor beta chains below, sequenced in a study of control samples from healthy donors and cancer patients. The data were produced by immunoSEQ multiplex PCR, yet TCRdb's version contains in-frame clones alone and is incomplete. This table holds a few hundred thousand clones, more than 80% found once. The sequencing sample was made of PBMCs. All receptors derive from a man aged 35 to 55 with head and neck cancer.

J is TRBJ2-3 and V is TRBV19, with 9 bases that match TRBD2. The germline CDR1 and CDR2 sequences are LNHDA and SQIVND (reference sequence). The V and J ends lost 5 bases and 2 bases, in that order; junction bases with no gene match: 11. This CDR3 spans 17 amino acids. The CDR3 DNA reads TGTGCCAGTAGTCTCGAATTAGCGGGAGTTATCACAGATACGCAGTATTTT. It encodes CASSLELAGVITDTQYF.

This rearrangement joins TRBV5-1 to TRBJ1-5, with D possibly matching TRBD1 (5 bases). Germline V CDR1 and CDR2: SGHRS, YFSETQ. The V end was cut by 5 bases, the J end by 3 bases, with 12 bases between. The CDR3 covers 14 residues. The CDR3 nucleotides are TGCGCCAGCAGTCCTGAAGGGGACAATCAGCCCCAGCATTTT. Its translation: CASSPEGDNQPQHF.

The V call is TRBV5-1, the J call TRBJ2-1, with TRBD2 identical over 10 bases. Germline V gives CDR1 SGHRS, CDR2 YFSETQ. CDR3 size: 14 residues. V dropped 4 bases and J dropped 5; count of bases not matched to a gene: 3. CDR3 nucleotides: TGCGCCAGCAGCGGACTAGCGGACGACAATGAGCAGTTCTTC. It encodes CASSGLADDNEQFF.

V and J are TRBV7-8 and TRBJ2-3; no reliable D call. The CDR3 has 13 amino acids. CDR1 and CDR2 from the germline V gene are SGHVS and FQNEAQ. V shed 2 bases and J shed 3 bases, with 6 bases lying between them. The CDR3 spells CASSLPTTDTQYF. The DNA for the CDR3 is TGTGCCAGCAGCTTACCTACGACAGATACGCAGTATTTT.

CDR3 sequence: CASSLATGSTEAFF. CDR3 nucleotides: TGCGCCAGCAGCTTGGCCACGGGGAGCACTGAAGCTTTCTTT. The V gene is TRBV5-1, the J gene TRBJ1-1; no reliable D call. This CDR3 contains 14 residues. Per germline, CDR1 SGHRS and CDR2 YFSETQ. Trimming stripped 0 bases from V and 4 bases from J, with 10 bases between.

The rearrangement uses TRBV4-3 and TRBJ2-6; no clear D gene. Germline-derived CDR1 and CDR2 are LGHNA and YSLEER. The CDR3 is made up of 16 amino acids. V lost 1 base and J lost 5, with 12 bases in between. In DNA form, the CDR3 reads TGCGCCAGCAGCCAAGGCAGAGACAACAGGGCCAACGTCCTGACTTTC. It yields the protein CASSQGRDNRANVLTF.

The chain recombines TRBV5-6 with TRBJ1-4, with a tentative D call TRBD1 (6 bases). The CDR3 consists of 15 residues. Germline V gene data show CDR1 as SGHDT and CDR2 as YYEEEE. Trimming took 3 bases from V and 3 from J, leaving 12 bases between them. In DNA, the CDR3 is TGTGCCAGCAGCTATACAGGGAGGCCTAATGAAAAACTGTTTTTT. Amino acids: CASSYTGRPNEKLFF.

The rearrangement uses TRBV27 and TRBJ2-7, with 9 bases fitting TRBD1. Germline trimming cut 4 bases from V and 4 bases from J; bases unmatched to any gene: 8. This CDR3 is built from 15 residues. Germline values: CDR1 MNHEY, CDR2 SMNVEV (reference sequence). This chain's CDR3 is CASSSTRDRVYEQYF. DNA for the CDR3: TGTGCCAGCAGTTCGACACGGGACAGGGTGTACGAGCAGTACTTC.

The chain couples TRBV27 to TRBJ2-7, with a weak D call TRBD1 (5 bases). The CDR3 covers 14 residues. The ends were cut back, 1 base at V and 2 bases at J, with 9 bases in the middle. CDR1 is MNHEY, CDR2 SMNVEV, per germline (reference sequence). CDR3 nucleotide sequence: TGTGCCAGCAGTTTATACGGCAGGGCCTACGAGCAGTACTTC. This encodes CASSLYGRAYEQYF.

The chain recombines TRBV6-5 with TRBJ2-4; D possibly corresponds to TRBD2 (6 bases). V was pared by 7 bases and J by 3 bases, with 16 bases between. There are 15 residues in the CDR3. From germline, CDR1 is MNHEY and CDR2 SVGAGI. In DNA, the CDR3 is TGTGCCAGCAAGGAGGGCCCCTACGGCAAAAACATTCAGTACTTC. It translates to CASKEGPYGKNIQYF.

This chain connects TRBV6-6 to TRBJ2-7, with TRBD2 as a possible D gene (6 bases). CDR1 and CDR2 (germline): MNHNY, SVGAGI (reference sequence). V lost 5 bases to trimming and J lost 1 base, with 12 bases between them. There are 14 residues in the CDR3. CDR3 DNA sequence: TGTGCCAGCAGTGTACCGGGAGCGTCCTACGAGCAGTACTTC. This sequence encodes CASSVPGASYEQYF.

V is TRBV14 and J is TRBJ1-2; weak D call: TRBD1 (5 bases). Germline values: CDR1 SGHDN, CDR2 FVKESK. V was pared by 3 bases and J by 2 bases, with 13 bases between. The CDR3 is made up of 15 amino acids. CDR3: CASSQMIGANYGYTF. In nucleotides, the CDR3 is TGTGCCAGCAGCCAGATGATAGGGGCGAACTATGGCTACACCTTC.

This chain connects TRBV7-8 to TRBJ1-1; 8 positions match TRBD1. V gave up 4 bases and J gave up 5 bases; unmatched junction bases: 9. CDR3 length: 15 amino acids. From germline, CDR1 is SGHVS and CDR2 FQNEAQ. Here the CDR3 reads CASSSRTGGRTEAFF. DNA for the CDR3: TGTGCCAGCAGCTCAAGAACAGGGGGTAGAACTGAAGCTTTCTTT.

The V and J genes are TRBV5-1 and TRBJ2-5, with 9 bases that match TRBD2. Trimming cost V 0 bases and J 1 base; bases outside gene matches: 1. This CDR3 contains 15 residues. Germline loops: CDR1 SGHRS, CDR2 YFSETQ. In DNA, the CDR3 is TGCGCCAGCAGCTTGGAGACTAGCGGCCAAGAGACCCAGTACTTC. Residues: CASSLETSGQETQYF.

The chain links TRBV28 to TRBJ1-1, with D perhaps TRBD1 (5 bases). The germline V and J ends were trimmed by 5 bases and 2 bases, with 12 bases remaining between them. Germline V gene lookup returns CDR1 MDHEN and CDR2 SYDVKM. This CDR3 spans 14 amino acids. This CDR3 reads CASSTRVRNTEAFF. CDR3 DNA: TGTGCCAGCAGTACCAGGGTGCGCAACACTGAAGCTTTCTTT.

The genes are TRBV10-3 and TRBJ2-3; TRBD2 agrees at 10 bases. V shed 5 bases, J shed 4 bases, and the junction held 0 bases outside the gene matches. This CDR3 has 13 residues. In germline, CDR1 is ENHRY, CDR2 SYGVKD. CDR3 bases: TGTGCCATCAGTAGCGGGGGGGCAGATACGCAGTATTTT. This codes for CAISSGGADTQYF.

This clone was seen a handful of times. The rearrangement links TRBV4-1 to TRBJ1-6; D perhaps matches TRBD1 (5 bases). This CDR3 has 17 amino acids. The V gene's germline CDR1 is MGHRA and CDR2 YSYEKL. V gave up 0 bases and J gave up 5 bases, with 14 bases separating them. CDR3 DNA: TGCGCCAGCAGCCAAGATCGAGTCCAGGGCGATAATTCACCCCTCCACTTT. Protein sequence: CASSQDRVQGDNSPLHF.

The chain links TRBV2 to TRBJ1-2, with TRBD1 as a possible D gene (6 bases). CDR1 and CDR2 (germline): SNHLY, FYNNEI. The CDR3 has 15 amino acids. V lost 5 bases and J 5 bases, leaving 18 bases between the germline ends. CDR3 in DNA: TGTGCCAGCAGTATCTCCTCAGGGGCCCAATATGGCTACACCTTC. As protein: CASSISSGAQYGYTF.

V usage is TRBV28 and J usage is TRBJ2-5; D perhaps matches TRBD2 (5 bases). V lost 5 bases to trimming and J lost 2 bases, with 6 bases between them. CDR3 length: 12 residues. Per germline, CDR1 MDHEN and CDR2 SYDVKM. The CDR3 nucleotides read TGTGCCAGCAGTGAGCGGCAAGAGACCCAGTACTTC. Translated, it gives CASSERQETQYF.

J is TRBJ2-1 and V is TRBV11-2; 8 positions match TRBD2. Trimming at V came to 1 base and at J to 4 bases, leaving 3 bases not matched to a gene. The V gene's germline CDR1 is SGHAT and CDR2 FQNNGV. The CDR3 contains 15 residues. The CDR3 protein is CASSLVSGAYNEQFF. Written as DNA, the CDR3 is TGTGCCAGCAGCTTAGTTAGCGGGGCATACAATGAGCAGTTCTTC.

This chain uses TRBV11-1 with TRBJ2-7; D is undetermined. Trimming left V 5 bases short and J 2 bases short, with 16 bases between. The germline V gene encodes CDR1 SGHAT and CDR2 FQDESV (reference sequence). This CDR3 is 15 amino acids long. The CDR3 reads CASSIKSASTYEQYF. For the CDR3, the DNA is TGTGCCAGCAGCATCAAGTCGGCAAGTACCTACGAGCAGTACTTC. Combining the CDR3 with reference TRBV11-1 and TRBJ2-7 gives the whole variable domain EAEVAQSPRYKITEKSQAVAFWCDPISGHATLYWYRQILGQGPELLVQFQDESVVDDSQLPKDRFSAERLKGVDSTLKIQPAELGDSAMYLCASSIKSASTYEQYFGPGTRLTVT.

V and J are TRBV27 and TRBJ1-3, with TRBD1 matching 7 bases. The CDR3 has 17 residues. The V and J ends lost 3 bases and 2 bases, in that order; junction bases with no gene match: 10. Germline lookup yields CDR1 MNHEY and CDR2 SMNVEV (reference sequence). CDR3 protein: CASSLSGGQVTGNTIYF. The CDR3 DNA sequence: TGTGCCAGCAGTTTGTCAGGGGGGCAAGTAACTGGAAACACCATATATTTT.

V usage is TRBV11-2 and J usage is TRBJ2-7; the D call may be TRBD1 or TRBD2 (6 bases each). The germline V gene encodes CDR1 SGHAT and CDR2 FQNNGV. The CDR3 is 15 residues long. V was clipped by 7 bases and J by 5 bases, with 21 bases between them. The CDR3 protein is CASTRGGLEVHEQYF. CDR3 in DNA: TGTGCCAGCACCCGAGGGGGGCTAGAGGTCCACGAGCAGTACTTC.

The rearrangement joins TRBV20-1 to TRBJ2-3; D might be TRBD2 (5 bases). The CDR3 loop spans 11 amino acids. V was trimmed by 5 bases and J by 6 bases, leaving 9 bases between them. Per germline, CDR1 DFQATT and CDR2 SNEGSKA (reference sequence). CDR3 bases: TGCAGTGCTGCGGACTCGGATACGCAGTATTTT. As protein: CSAADSDTQYF.

This clone was detected only a few times. The chain couples TRBV25-1 to TRBJ1-5, with D unclear. In germline, CDR1 is MGHDK, CDR2 SYGVNS. CDR3 length: 13 residues. Trimming took off 6 bases at V and 15 bases at J, with 21 bases between the two ends. In DNA form, the CDR3 reads TGTGCCAGCAGCGAGGGCCACAGCTTTACTCCGCATTTT. Its translation is CASSEGHSFTPHF. Full variable domain (missing parts from reference TRBV25-1 and TRBJ1-5): EADIYQTPRYLVIGTGKKITLECSQTMGHDKMYWYQQDPGMELHLIHYSYGVNSTEKGDLSSESTVSRIRTEHFPLTLESARPSHTSQYLCASSEGHSFTPHFGDGTRLSIL.

This chain links TRBV5-1 with TRBJ2-7; D unresolved. CDR1 is SGHRS, CDR2 YFSETQ, per germline. V shed 0 bases and J shed 5 bases, with 12 bases lying between them. This CDR3 is 14 amino acids long. The CDR3 nucleotides are TGCGCCAGCAGCTTGGAGGTAGCTACGAACGAGCAGTACTTC. Translation: CASSLEVATNEQYF.

This clone was seen more than once but under ten times. The V call is TRBV7-3, the J call TRBJ1-1; no definite D call. Germline CDR1 SGHTA, CDR2 FQGTGA. The V end was cut by 5 bases, the J end by 1 base, with 14 bases between. The CDR3 runs to 15 residues. This CDR3 reads CASSVSVGGNTEAFF. The CDR3 DNA sequence: TGTGCCAGCAGCGTCTCCGTCGGAGGGAACACTGAAGCTTTCTTT.

This chain uses TRBV7-8 with TRBJ1-5; tentatively, D is TRBD1 (6 bases). The CDR3 is made up of 18 amino acids. Trimming took off 3 bases at V and 0 bases at J, with 18 bases between the two ends. Germline loops: CDR1 SGHVS, CDR2 FQNEAQ. This CDR3 reads CASSFQVRGGDSNQPQHF. CDR3 DNA: TGTGCCAGCAGCTTCCAAGTAAGGGGGGGAGATAGCAATCAGCCCCAGCATTTT.

The sample holds one count of this clone. J is TRBJ1-1 and V is TRBV9; D is possibly TRBD1 (5 bases). The ends were cut back, 5 bases at V and 5 bases at J, with 10 bases in the middle. The CDR3 is made up of 12 amino acids. CDR1 is SGDLS, CDR2 YYNGEE, per germline. CDR3 amino acids: CASSGAGTEAFF. CDR3 DNA sequence: TGTGCCAGCAGTGGGGCTGGGACTGAAGCTTTCTTT.

The chain links TRBV28 to TRBJ1-1, with TRBD1 identical over 7 bases. CDR3 size: 17 residues. Germline V gene lookup returns CDR1 MDHEN and CDR2 SYDVKM. The V and J ends lost 7 bases and 4 bases, in that order; junction bases with no gene match: 18. CDR3 protein: CASNYVWGDSRGTEAFF. CDR3 DNA: TGTGCCAGCAACTACGTATGGGGGGACAGTCGAGGCACTGAAGCTTTCTTT.

This rearrangement joins TRBV19 to TRBJ1-5, with 9 bases fitting TRBD1. CDR1 is LNHDA and CDR2 is SQIVND in the germline V gene (reference sequence). The trim removed 6 bases at V and 1 base at J, leaving 4 bases unmatched. This CDR3 is 15 amino acids long. The DNA of the CDR3 is TGTGCCAGTAGGCGGGGACAGGGAAGCAATCAGCCCCAGCATTTT. The encoded protein is CASRRGQGSNQPQHF.